Below, 24 T cell receptor beta chains from the same sample are listed, as sequenced in a study of graft-versus-host responses after intestinal transplantation. No antigen has been identified for these receptors. TCRdb keeps only in-frame clones here, not all; method: immunoSEQ multiplex PCR. The sample holds about 86,000 clones; 88% are singletons and the top ten take around 0.3%. The sample here was unstimulated CD4+ T cells sorted from spleen or lymph node cells, taken before transplant. Receptors originate from a human donor who was the organ donor for an intestinal transplant.

This sequence joins TRBV19 and TRBJ2-2; D might be TRBD2 (6 bases). This CDR3 is 16 amino acids long. Trimming shortened V by 3 bases and J by 4 bases, and 15 bases separated the two germline ends. Per the germline V gene, CDR1 is LNHDA and CDR2 is SQIVND (reference sequence). The CDR3 DNA reads TGTGCCAGTAGTATGGGAGGAGGGATCCCCACCGGGGAGCTGTTTTTT. It is translated as CASSMGGGIPTGELFF. The full variable domain, in which reference TRBV19 and TRBJ2-2 provide the parts outside the CDR3, is DGGITQSPKYLFRKEGQNVTLSCEQNLNHDAMYWYRQDPGQGLRLIYYSQIVNDFQKGDIAEGYSVSREKKESFPLTVTSAQKNPTAFYLCASSMGGGIPTGELFFGEGSRLTVL.

This clone was picked up a small number of times. The V and J genes are TRBV5-1 and TRBJ1-2; no clear D. The CDR3 is 13 amino acids. CDR1 and CDR2 from the germline V gene are SGHRS and YFSETQ. Trimming pared 3 bases from V and 12 bases from J, leaving 18 bases between. CDR3: CASSSGTEGRHTF. For the CDR3, the DNA is TGCGCCAGCAGCTCTGGTACGGAGGGCCGGCACACCTTC. Complete variable domain (other parts from reference TRBV5-1 and TRBJ1-2): KAGVTQTPRYLIKTRGQQVTLSCSPISGHRSVSWYQQTPGQGLQFLFEYFSETQRNKGNFPGRFSGRQFSNSRSEMNVSTLELGDSALYLCASSSGTEGRHTFGSGTRLTVV.

The rearrangement uses TRBV7-9 and TRBJ2-3; D is unclear. Trimming pared 3 bases from V and 0 bases from J, leaving 13 bases between. CDR1 SEHNR and CDR2 FQNEAQ come from the germline V gene (reference sequence). There are 16 residues in the CDR3. The CDR3 DNA is TGTGCCAGCAGCTTCCGTGCGTTAGCTAGCACAGATACGCAGTATTTT. This codes for CASSFRALASTDTQYF.

The J gene is TRBJ2-3, the V gene TRBV4-1, with 12 bases lining up with TRBD2. Germline V gives CDR1 MGHRA, CDR2 YSYEKL. The CDR3 has 20 residues. V trimming: 5 bases; J trimming: 0 bases; junction bases outside the gene matches: 15. The CDR3 coding sequence is TGCGCCAGCAGCGTTCGGACTAGCGGGAAGTCGAGGGGGAGCACAGATACGCAGTATTTT. It is translated as CASSVRTSGKSRGSTDTQYF.

The chain recombines TRBV5-5 with TRBJ1-4, with TRBD1 matching 9 bases. Germline assignment: CDR1 SGHKS and CDR2 YYEKEE (reference sequence). CDR3 length: 17 amino acids. The trim removed 4 bases at V and 8 bases at J, leaving 15 bases unmatched. CDR3: CASSDIGTGYVSEKLFF. The CDR3 nucleotides read TGTGCCAGCAGCGACATTGGGACAGGGTATGTCTCAGAAAAACTGTTTTTT.

In DNA, the CDR3 is TGTGCCAGTCATCGGGGGATAGCGAACACTGAAGCTTTCTTT. Its protein is CASHRGIANTEAFF. The rearrangement joins TRBV11-3 to TRBJ1-1; weak D call: TRBD1 (5 bases). V was pared by 9 bases and J by 1 base, with 15 bases between. Germline-derived CDR1 and CDR2 are SGHNT and YENEEA. CDR3 length: 14 amino acids.

The chain joins TRBV5-1 to TRBJ2-7, with D possibly being TRBD1 (5 bases). The ends were cut back, 4 bases at V and 3 bases at J, with 17 bases in the middle. The CDR3 is made up of 15 amino acids. Looked up from germline, CDR1 is SGHRS and CDR2 is YFSETQ. The CDR3 nucleotides are TGCGCCAGCAGCCCAGGGTTACGAGTTCTCTACGAGCAGTACTTC. This codes for CASSPGLRVLYEQYF. Full variable domain (rest looked up from reference TRBV5-1 and TRBJ2-7): KAGVTQTPRYLIKTRGQQVTLSCSPISGHRSVSWYQQTPGQGLQFLFEYFSETQRNKGNFPGRFSGRQFSNSRSEMNVSTLELGDSALYLCASSPGLRVLYEQYFGPGTRLTVT.

The chain is built from TRBV28 and TRBJ1-1; D unresolved. The germline CDR1 and CDR2 sequences are MDHEN and SYDVKM. This CDR3 region has 14 residues. Between the trimmed V and J ends, which lost 2 bases and 11 bases, there was a span of 18 bases. CDR3 bases: TGTGCCAGCAGTTTACACCCGGGAGCCACTCCGGCTTTCTTT. Protein sequence: CASSLHPGATPAFF.

The chain recombines TRBV30 with TRBJ1-2; D perhaps matches TRBD1 (5 bases). Per the germline V gene, CDR1 is GTSNPN and CDR2 is SVGIG (reference sequence). This CDR3 is built from 14 residues. The V end lost 0 bases, the J end lost 9 bases, and 17 bases lay between the germline ends. The CDR3 nucleotides read TGTGCCTGGAGTGTAGGCGGGACGGGAGGGAGCTACACCTTC. It translates to CAWSVGGTGGSYTF.

The chain has TRBV6-5 and TRBJ2-3, with a possible D match to TRBD1 (5 bases). This CDR3 is built from 13 residues. Trimming removed 2 bases from V and 5 bases from J, with 8 bases in between. The germline gives CDR1 MNHEY, CDR2 SVGAGI. CDR3 in amino acids: CASSYGAEDTQYF. The CDR3 DNA sequence: TGTGCCAGCAGTTACGGGGCAGAAGATACGCAGTATTTT.

The V and J genes are TRBV5-1 and TRBJ2-3, with D possibly matching TRBD2 (6 bases). Between the trimmed V and J ends, which lost 5 bases and 0 bases, there was a span of 13 bases. Germline lookup yields CDR1 SGHRS and CDR2 YFSETQ. The CDR3 totals 15 residues. Here the CDR3 DNA reads TGCGCCAGCAGAGTAACGGGGGTTAGCACAGATACGCAGTATTTT. It yields the protein CASRVTGVSTDTQYF.

This chain links TRBV18 with TRBJ2-1; TRBD2 matches 15 bases. Germline values: CDR1 KGHSH, CDR2 LQKENI. The CDR3 spans 17 residues. Trimming at V came to 0 bases and at J to 10 bases, leaving 7 bases not matched to a gene. The CDR3 is CASSPPGLAGGSGEQFF. The CDR3 DNA sequence: TGTGCCAGCTCACCACCAGGACTAGCGGGGGGGTCGGGCGAGCAGTTCTTC.

This clone was recorded once. The V call is TRBV7-6, the J call TRBJ2-7, with 7 bases lining up with TRBD2. CDR3 size: 14 residues. J gave up 3 bases and V 7 bases, and 9 bases lay outside the gene matches. Per the germline V gene, CDR1 is SGHVS and CDR2 is FNYEAQ. This CDR3 reads CASTQFGGNYEQYF. CDR3 sequence (DNA): TGTGCCAGCACCCAATTCGGGGGGAACTACGAGCAGTACTTC.

The CDR3 here is CASARLAGGSYEQYF. CDR3 DNA sequence: TGTGCCAGCGCTCGACTAGCGGGGGGGTCCTACGAGCAGTACTTC. V usage is TRBV6-5 and J usage is TRBJ2-7; 14 nucleotides line up with TRBD2. This CDR3 comprises 15 residues. CDR1 and CDR2 from the germline V gene are MNHEY and SVGAGI. V shed 8 bases, J shed 1 base, and the junction held 4 bases outside the gene matches.

This rearrangement joins TRBV28 to TRBJ2-7; 7 bases align to TRBD2. The CDR3 covers 12 residues. From germline, CDR1 is MDHEN and CDR2 SYDVKM. V dropped 7 bases and J dropped 1; count of bases not matched to a gene: 1. The CDR3 DNA reads TGTGCCAGCAAAGCGGGGTCCTACGAGCAGTACTTC. Translating it yields CASKAGSYEQYF.

The chain uses TRBV5-4 and TRBJ2-7, with D tentatively TRBD2 (5 bases). Germline lookup yields CDR1 SGHNT and CDR2 YYREEE (reference sequence). With 3 bases removed from V and 5 bases from J, the gap between germline ends came to 21 bases. The CDR3 runs to 16 residues. CDR3 DNA sequence: TGTGCCAGCAGCTGGGGTGGGAGAAGGGTCCGGGACGAGCAGTACTTC. It translates to CASSWGGRRVRDEQYF.

The chain has TRBV4-2 and TRBJ1-1; D is ambiguous. Per germline, CDR1 LGHNA and CDR2 YNFKEQ. The CDR3 covers 15 residues. Trimming removed 4 bases from V and 1 base from J, with 13 bases in between. The chain's CDR3 is CASSLSATGNTEAFF. The CDR3, as DNA: TGTGCCAGCAGCCTATCAGCGACGGGGAACACTGAAGCTTTCTTT.

This chain uses TRBV6-6 with TRBJ2-1; TRBD1 aligns across 7 bases. The CDR3 loop spans 15 amino acids. Germline V gene data show CDR1 as MNHNY and CDR2 as SVGAGI (reference sequence). After removal of 2 bases from V and 3 bases from J, the junction contained 4 bases not matched to a gene. DNA for the CDR3: TGTGCCAGCAGTTACACAGGACAGGACTACAATGAGCAGTTCTTC. Its translation: CASSYTGQDYNEQFF.

The chain combines TRBV18 with TRBJ2-7, with 7 bases matching TRBD1. V was pared by 5 bases and J by 2 bases, with 15 bases of the junction left unmatched. This CDR3 comprises 17 residues. The germline V gene has CDR1 KGHSH and CDR2 LQKENI. The CDR3 loop reads CASSIIPPGQSPYEQYF. CDR3 sequence (DNA): TGTGCCAGCTCAATAATTCCCCCGGGACAGTCGCCCTACGAGCAGTACTTC.

The chain carries TRBV7-2 and TRBJ1-2; TRBD1 is a possible D gene (5 bases). The CDR3 has 15 residues. Germline assignment: CDR1 SGHTA and CDR2 FQGNSA. The V end was cut by 3 bases, the J end by 4 bases, with 15 bases between. CDR3 in DNA: TGTGCCAGCAGCTTTCGGGGCGGGAGGCCCTATGGCTACACCTTC. Translation gives CASSFRGGRPYGYTF.

The chain links TRBV18 to TRBJ1-6; 8 bases are a match to TRBD1. V shed 6 bases and J 5 bases; nucleotides not matched to a gene: 3. The V gene's germline CDR1 is KGHSH and CDR2 LQKENI. The CDR3 contains 14 residues. The CDR3 loop reads CASSADRDNSPLHF. CDR3 nucleotides: TGTGCCAGCTCCGCGGACAGGGATAATTCACCCCTCCACTTT.

The chain combines TRBV30 with TRBJ1-2; 8 bases are a match to TRBD1. The V and J ends lost 5 bases and 4 bases, in that order; junction bases with no gene match: 9. The CDR3 loop spans 14 amino acids. Germline CDR1 is GTSNPN and CDR2 is SVGIG (reference sequence). CDR3 sequence (DNA): TGTGCCTGGTGCGGGACAGGCGGGACCTATGGCTACACCTTC. It codes for CAWCGTGGTYGYTF.

The V and J genes are TRBV10-3 and TRBJ2-1; a possible D gene is TRBD2 (5 bases). The germline V gene has CDR1 ENHRY and CDR2 SYGVKD. V was clipped by 0 bases and J by 5 bases, with 14 bases between them. CDR3 length: 16 residues. As DNA, the CDR3 is TGTGCCATCAGTGAGTCCAAGGCCCTAGCTAACAATGAGCAGTTCTTC. This encodes CAISESKALANNEQFF.

As DNA, the CDR3 is TGTGCCAGCAGCTTCGGGAGCCCTCAAGAGACCCAGTACTTC. This sequence encodes CASSFGSPQETQYF. This chain connects TRBV5-4 to TRBJ2-5, with D perhaps TRBD2 (6 bases). The CDR3 runs 14 residues. CDR1 and CDR2 (germline): SGHNT, YYREEE (reference sequence). The germline V and J ends were trimmed by 2 bases and 2 bases, with 10 bases remaining between them.